Listed below are T cell receptor beta chains from one sample, sequenced in a study of T cell repertoires in cytomegalovirus infection. No antigen is known for these receptors. TCRdb reprocessed the reads via MiXCR and lists one record per CDR3 protein. There are 450,000 to 650,000 distinct CDR3 sequences in the sample; 40% occur only once, and over 45% lies in the top ten. The starting material was cultured PBMCs, obtained from culture after CMV antigen stimulation. The origin of the receptors is a human donor in good health (CMV status not recorded). Some clones in this sample may be carry-over from other donors' samples. CDR3s include the opening cysteine and the closing phenylalanine or tryptophan. Each record gives: V gene, J gene, D gene, clone size, CDR3 protein, CDR3 DNA. The D gene is left open where the match is weak. Clone size is stated in some rows and not others, as once, few, many or a class when expanded.

>TRBV6-2/TRBV6-3|TRBJ1-4|TRBD1|.
CASSADRSTPATNEKLFF
TGTGCCAGCAGTGCGGACAGGAGTACCCCTGCAACTAATGAAAAACTGTTTTTT
>TRBV28|TRBJ2-2|.|.
CASSFHGGRAGELFF
TGTGCCAGCAGTTTTCACGGGGGGCGCGCCGGGGAGCTGTTTTTT
>TRBV3-1|TRBJ1-2|.|.
CASSHEGFSYGYTF
TGTGCCAGCAGCCACGAGGGCTTTAGCTATGGCTACACCTTC
>TRBV28|TRBJ2-7|.|.
CASSRPAPAQSSYEQYF
TGTGCCAGCAGTCGACCGGCGCCGGCCCAAAGCTCCTACGAGCAGTACTTC
>TRBV28|TRBJ2-7|.|few
CACRAAQYSYEQYF
TGTGCCTGTCGCGCGGCCCAGTACTCCTACGAGCAGTACTTC
>TRBV7-2|TRBJ2-3|TRBD1|.
CAINRGSYTDTQYF
TGTGCCATTAACAGGGGGTCCTACACAGATACGCAGTATTTT
>TRBV29-1|TRBJ2-5|TRBD2|.
CSVGGGGRGETQYF
TGCAGCGTTGGAGGCGGGGGGAGGGGAGAGACCCAGTACTTC
>TRBV12-3/TRBV12-4|TRBJ1-1|.|.
CASRSHYRYTEAFF
TGTGCCAGCAGGTCCCATTACAGGTACACTGAAGCTTTCTTT
>TRBV7-2|TRBJ2-7|.|.
CASSLAGHPTYEQYF
TGTGCCAGCAGCTTAGCGGGCCACCCAACGTACGAGCAGTACTTC
>TRBV6-2/TRBV6-3|TRBJ2-4|.|.
CASSVPRGRNIQYF
TGTGCCAGCAGCGTACCAAGGGGTCGAAACATTCAGTACTTC
>TRBV29-1|TRBJ2-5|TRBD2|.
CSVGGWGELGTQYF
TGCAGCGTCGGGGGGTGGGGCGAGTTGGGGACCCAGTACTTC
>TRBV6-6|TRBJ2-7|TRBD1|.
CASRADRASYEQYF
TGTGCCAGCAGGGCGGACAGGGCCTCCTACGAGCAGTACTTC
>TRBV4-2|TRBJ2-5|.|.
CASSPGGDILTQYF
TGTGCCAGCAGCCCAGGGGGGGACATATTGACCCAGTACTTC
>TRBV12-5|TRBJ2-2|TRBD1|.
CASGLVQGEFGELFF
TGTGCTAGTGGTTTGGTCCAGGGGGAATTTGGGGAGCTGTTTTTT
>TRBV7-2|TRBJ2-3|TRBD2|few
CASSPEASGFTDTQYF
TGTGCCAGCAGCCCGGAGGCTAGCGGATTCACAGATACGCAGTATTTT
>TRBV20-1|TRBJ1-1|.|few
CSARSGAVAFF
TGCAGTGCTAGATCGGGGGCTGTAGCTTTCTTT
>TRBV24-1|TRBJ2-3|.|.
CATSDPVVDTQYF
TGTGCCACCAGTGATCCGGTGGTGGATACGCAGTATTTT
>TRBV12-3/TRBV12-4|TRBJ2-3|TRBD2|.
CASSFLGLLSTDTQYF
TGTGCCAGCAGTTTCCTGGGACTACTTAGCACAGATACGCAGTATTTT
>TRBV20-1|TRBJ2-3|TRBD2|.
CSALRTSGVDTQYF
TGCAGTGCCCTTCGGACTAGCGGGGTGGATACGCAGTATTTT
>TRBV7-9|TRBJ1-2|.|few
CASVGNGYTF
TGTGCCAGCGTTGGAAATGGCTACACCTTC
>TRBV12-3/TRBV12-4|TRBJ1-2|.|.
CASTAPRPQGYTF
TGTGCCAGCACCGCTCCCAGGCCTCAGGGCTACACCTTC
>TRBV2|TRBJ2-1|TRBD1|.
CASSGQGDYNEQFF
TGTGCCAGCAGTGGACAGGGAGACTACAATGAGCAGTTCTTC
>TRBV7-9|TRBJ2-7|TRBD1|.
CASSLTGASSYEQYF
TGTGCCAGCAGCTTAACAGGGGCCAGCTCCTACGAGCAGTACTTC
>TRBV27|TRBJ2-2|.|.
CASSRLRAGELFF
TGTGCCAGCAGCCGATTAAGGGCCGGGGAGCTGTTTTTT
>TRBV7-6|TRBJ1-5|TRBD1|.
CASSAGGQGNQPQHF
TGTGCCAGCAGCGCCGGAGGACAGGGCAATCAGCCCCAGCATTTT
>TRBV6-8|TRBJ2-5|.|.
CASSYPRRQETQYF
TGTGCCAGCAGTTACCCCCGCCGCCAAGAGACCCAGTACTTC
>TRBV12-5|TRBJ2-2|.|.
CASGFYGRTGELFF
TGTGCTAGTGGTTTTTACGGCCGGACCGGGGAGCTGTTTTTT
>TRBV18|TRBJ2-5|.|.
CASSPPASGPQETQYF
TGTGCCAGCTCACCTCCTGCAAGCGGACCTCAAGAGACCCAGTACTTC